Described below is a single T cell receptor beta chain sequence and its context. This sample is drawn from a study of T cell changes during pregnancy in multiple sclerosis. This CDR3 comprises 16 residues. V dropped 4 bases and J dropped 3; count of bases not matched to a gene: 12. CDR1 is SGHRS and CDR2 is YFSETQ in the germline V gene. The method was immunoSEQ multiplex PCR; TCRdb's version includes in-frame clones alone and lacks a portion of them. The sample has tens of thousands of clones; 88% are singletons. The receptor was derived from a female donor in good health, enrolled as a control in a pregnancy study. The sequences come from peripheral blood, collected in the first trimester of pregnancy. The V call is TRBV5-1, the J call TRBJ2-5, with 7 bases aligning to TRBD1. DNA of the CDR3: TGCGCCAGCAGCCATCCTCCGACAGGGACCGAAGAGACCCAGTACTTC. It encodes CASSHPPTGTEETQYF. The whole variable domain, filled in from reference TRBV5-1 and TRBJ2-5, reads KAGVTQTPRYLIKTRGQQVTLSCSPISGHRSVSWYQQTPGQGLQFLFEYFSETQRNKGNFPGRFSGRQFSNSRSEMNVSTLELGDSALYLCASSHPPTGTEETQYFGPGTRLLVL.